The 30 T cell receptor beta chains in this list originate from one sample, sequenced in a study of cytotoxic CD8 clonotypes in ibrutinib-treated CLL. Only in-frame clones appear in the TCRdb table, and some are missing; sequencing was by immunoSEQ multiplex PCR. Counted here are roughly 150,000 clones, roughly 90% occurring once; the ten biggest clones make up about 3%. The sequencing here drew on PBMCs, taken at disease progression, from a patient treated with ibrutinib. The receptors shown here come from a human donor with chronic lymphocytic leukemia.

V gene TRBV25-1 combines with J gene TRBJ2-7, with 8 bases identical to TRBD1. There are 15 residues in the CDR3. V shed 1 base and J 2 bases; nucleotides not matched to a gene: 4. Germline CDR1 MGHDK, CDR2 SYGVNS. The CDR3 here is CASSEWGTGTYEQYF. In nucleotides, the CDR3 is TGTGCCAGCAGTGAATGGGGGACAGGAACCTACGAGCAGTACTTC.

The chain links TRBV30 to TRBJ2-7; possibly TRBD1 for D (5 bases). The V and J ends lost 2 bases and 6 bases respectively, with 17 bases between them. The CDR3 loop spans 14 amino acids. The germline gives CDR1 GTSNPN, CDR2 SVGIG (reference sequence). CDR3 DNA sequence: TGTGCCTGGAGTTCGGGCAGGGCCTCGAGCGAGCAGTACTTC. The encoded protein is CAWSSGRASSEQYF.

The genes are TRBV7-3 and TRBJ2-7, with D perhaps TRBD2 (5 bases). The CDR3 runs 15 residues. The germline V gene has CDR1 SGHTA and CDR2 FQGTGA. V was clipped by 6 bases and J by 0 bases, with 15 bases between them. The CDR3 is CASSPSGTLSYEQYF. The CDR3 nucleotides read TGTGCCAGCAGTCCGAGCGGAACACTCTCCTACGAGCAGTACTTC. The whole variable domain, remainder taken from reference TRBV7-3 and TRBJ2-7, is GAGVSQTPSNKVTEKGKYVELRCDPISGHTALYWYRQSLGQGPEFLIYFQGTGAADDSGLPNDRFFAVRPEGSVSTLKIQRTERGDSAVYLCASSPSGTLSYEQYFGPGTRLTVT.

V usage is TRBV4-1 and J usage is TRBJ2-3; D not certain. The CDR3 covers 17 residues. Between the trimmed V and J ends, which lost 3 bases and 2 bases, there was a span of 18 bases. The germline gives CDR1 MGHRA, CDR2 YSYEKL. The CDR3 loop is CASSHHSLRRSTDTQYF. The CDR3 DNA reads TGCGCCAGCAGCCATCACAGTCTTCGACGGTCCACAGATACGCAGTATTTT.

The rearrangement joins TRBV5-3 to TRBJ1-5; unclear D gene. TRBV5-3 counts as an open reading frame of uncertain function. Trimming removed 1 base from V and 6 bases from J, with 11 bases in between. The CDR3 spans 14 residues. The CDR3: CARSLNFYSQPQHF. The DNA for the CDR3 is TGTGCCAGAAGCTTGAATTTTTATAGTCAGCCCCAGCATTTT.

This sequence joins TRBV4-1 and TRBJ2-5; D gene uncertain. CDR1 and CDR2 from the germline V gene are MGHRA and YSYEKL. CDR3 length: 16 amino acids. V was pared by 6 bases and J by 3 bases, with 20 bases between. The CDR3 sequence is CASSQTVGYLEETQYF. In DNA form, the CDR3 reads TGCGCCAGCAGTCAAACTGTAGGTTATCTAGAAGAGACCCAGTACTTC.

The chain is built from TRBV4-2 and TRBJ2-5; 9 bases line up with TRBD1. Germline assignment: CDR1 LGHNA and CDR2 YNFKEQ. The J segment lost 1 base and the V segment lost 8 bases, leaving 5 bases of the junction unmatched. This CDR3 has 14 amino acids. CDR3 DNA sequence: TGTGCCAGCGCGGACAGGGGTGTCCAAGAGACCCAGTACTTC. Encoded protein: CASADRGVQETQYF.

The V call is TRBV30, the J call TRBJ1-1; D perhaps matches TRBD1 (6 bases). Germline V lookup: CDR1 GTSNPN, CDR2 SVGIG (reference sequence). V lost 1 base, J lost 4 bases, and 16 bases lay in between. This CDR3 has 15 amino acids. CDR3: CAWSDNRAWGTEAFF. The CDR3 coding sequence is TGTGCCTGGAGTGACAACAGGGCCTGGGGCACTGAAGCTTTCTTT.

J is TRBJ2-5 and V is TRBV5-1; no clear D gene. Deletions cut 2 bases from V and 0 bases from J, with 11 bases between. The CDR3 has 15 amino acids. From germline, CDR1 is SGHRS and CDR2 YFSETQ. CDR3 amino acids: CASSFNAAYQETQYF. The CDR3 nucleotides read TGCGCCAGCAGCTTCAATGCCGCGTACCAAGAGACCCAGTACTTC.

The chain uses TRBV4-1 and TRBJ2-6; D is uncertain. The CDR3 runs 17 residues. CDR1 is MGHRA and CDR2 is YSYEKL in the germline V gene. Trimming shortened V by 0 bases and J by 0 bases, and 9 bases separated the two germline ends. The CDR3 region has the DNA TGCGCCAGCAGCCAAGATAGTCAGGTCTCTGGGGCCAACGTCCTGACTTTC. It translates to CASSQDSQVSGANVLTF.

The chain combines TRBV6-1 with TRBJ1-4, with a possible D match to TRBD1 (5 bases). The V end lost 3 bases, the J end lost 7 bases, and 12 bases lay between the germline ends. The CDR3 loop spans 14 amino acids. Germline CDR1 is MNHNS and CDR2 is SASEGT. CDR3 sequence (DNA): TGTGCCAGCAGTGATGGGGCGATGCGTGAAAAACTGTTTTTT. It translates to CASSDGAMREKLFF.

On this clone itself: Other DNA sequences within the sample encode an identical CDR3. This chain connects TRBV19 to TRBJ1-2; 9 bases align to TRBD1. V lost 3 bases and J lost 1; bases outside the gene matches: 3. Germline V lookup: CDR1 LNHDA, CDR2 SQIVND (reference sequence). This CDR3 is built from 15 residues. The CDR3 spells CASSIGQGSNYGYTF. In nucleotides, the CDR3 is TGTGCCAGTAGTATCGGACAGGGGAGTAACTATGGCTACACCTTC. The variable domain in full, with the rest retrieved from reference TRBV19 and TRBJ1-2, is DGGITQSPKYLFRKEGQNVTLSCEQNLNHDAMYWYRQDPGQGLRLIYYSQIVNDFQKGDIAEGYSVSREKKESFPLTVTSAQKNPTAFYLCASSIGQGSNYGYTFGSGTRLTVV.

V and J are TRBV5-6 and TRBJ2-3; D remains ambiguous. The CDR3 loop spans 11 amino acids. Germline V gene lookup returns CDR1 SGHDT and CDR2 YYEEEE. V lost 4 bases, J lost 3 bases, and 3 bases lay in between. This CDR3 is CASSLTDTQYF. As DNA, the CDR3 is TGTGCCAGCAGCCTAACAGATACGCAGTATTTT. Complete variable domain (other parts from reference TRBV5-6 and TRBJ2-3): DAGVTQSPTHLIKTRGQQVTLRCSPKSGHDTVSWYQQALGQGPQFIFQYYEEEERQRGNFPDRFSGHQFPNYSSELNVNALLLGDSALYLCASSLTDTQYFGPGTRLTVL.

J is TRBJ2-3 and V is TRBV19; a possible D gene is TRBD1 (5 bases). Germline V lookup: CDR1 LNHDA, CDR2 SQIVND (reference sequence). Trimming removed 5 bases from V and 2 bases from J, with 23 bases in between. This CDR3 is 18 amino acids long. CDR3 nucleotide sequence: TGTGCCAGTAGTCCTAATCGGCGGCAGGGCCCTTCCACAGATACGCAGTATTTT. Amino acids: CASSPNRRQGPSTDTQYF.

V is TRBV27 and J is TRBJ1-2, with D unclear. Trimming stripped 6 bases from V and 4 bases from J, with 6 bases between. Germline-derived CDR1 and CDR2 are MNHEY and SMNVEV (reference sequence). The CDR3 length is 11 residues. DNA of the CDR3: TGTGCCAGCAGCAACTTCTATGGCTACACCTTC. It translates to CASSNFYGYTF.

The chain combines TRBV18 with TRBJ1-1, with TRBD1 matching over 8 bases. Germline V gene sequence: CDR1 KGHSH, CDR2 LQKENI. Trimming at V came to 1 base and at J to 1 base, leaving 2 bases not matched to a gene. There are 15 residues in the CDR3. This CDR3 reads CASSPRGQENTEAFF. The CDR3 DNA is TGTGCCAGCTCACCACGGGGACAGGAGAACACTGAAGCTTTCTTT.

This clone was found a few times. This rearrangement joins TRBV5-5 to TRBJ1-2; weak D call: TRBD1 (5 bases). CDR3 length equals 16 residues. Trimming took 2 bases from V and 5 from J, leaving 19 bases between them. Per the germline V gene, CDR1 is SGHKS and CDR2 is YYEKEE (reference sequence). The CDR3 DNA reads TGTGCCAGCAGCTTTCGTCCGGACAACATAGAATATGGCTACACCTTC. It codes for CASSFRPDNIEYGYTF.

The chain recombines TRBV7-3 with TRBJ2-2; unclear D gene. The CDR3 has 16 amino acids. From germline, CDR1 is SGHTA and CDR2 FQGTGA. V shed 0 bases and J shed 4 bases, with 12 bases lying between them. The CDR3 sequence: CASSLTVLGSTGELFF. DNA for the CDR3: TGTGCCAGCAGCTTAACCGTTCTTGGGTCCACCGGGGAGCTGTTTTTT. Complete variable domain (other parts from reference TRBV7-3 and TRBJ2-2): GAGVSQTPSNKVTEKGKYVELRCDPISGHTALYWYRQSLGQGPEFLIYFQGTGAADDSGLPNDRFFAVRPEGSVSTLKIQRTERGDSAVYLCASSLTVLGSTGELFFGEGSRLTVL.

J is TRBJ1-1 and V is TRBV11-2; D is unclear. This CDR3 region has 14 residues. The V end was cut by 0 bases, the J end by 3 bases, with 8 bases between. Looked up from germline, CDR1 is SGHAT and CDR2 is FQNNGV. Here the CDR3 DNA reads TGTGCCAGCAGCTTAGATCTTTTTGACACTGAAGCTTTCTTT. Its protein product is CASSLDLFDTEAFF.

This clone was observed a single time. The chain's CDR3 is CASSLAPGTGELFF. Here the CDR3 DNA reads TGTGCCAGCAGCTTAGCGCCCGGGACCGGGGAGCTGTTTTTT. This chain uses TRBV7-2 with TRBJ2-2, with D unresolved. Germline lookup yields CDR1 SGHTA and CDR2 FQGNSA. Trimming shortened V by 0 bases and J by 5 bases, and 7 bases separated the two germline ends. The CDR3 contains 14 residues.

This clone was seen a handful of times. The CDR3, as DNA: TGTGCCAGCAGCTCACTGGGACAGGGCTCTGGAAACACCATATATTTT. This sequence encodes CASSSLGQGSGNTIYF. The rearrangement uses TRBV5-4 and TRBJ1-3; TRBD1 agrees at 9 bases. Losses at the gene ends were 3 bases for V and 0 bases for J; bases not matched to a gene: 4. The CDR3 extends over 16 amino acids. CDR1 SGHNT and CDR2 YYREEE come from the germline V gene (reference sequence).

V and J are TRBV5-1 and TRBJ2-3, with D possibly matching TRBD1 (6 bases). This CDR3 region has 16 residues. The V end lost 1 base, the J end lost 0 bases, and 12 bases lay between the germline ends. The germline gives CDR1 SGHRS, CDR2 YFSETQ. Written as DNA, the CDR3 is TGCGCCAGCAGCTTGTTCGGCAGGGGAAGCACAGATACGCAGTATTTT. This gives the protein CASSLFGRGSTDTQYF.

This chain joins TRBV7-8 and TRBJ1-2, with D perhaps TRBD1 (6 bases). Germline CDR1 and CDR2: SGHVS and FQNEAQ. The CDR3 is 17 amino acids. V was cut by 1 base and J by 7 bases, with 22 bases left in between. The CDR3 nucleotides read TGTGCCAGCAGCTTAGAGGTTGAGACAGGACACCTCTTTGGCTACACCTTC. Translated: CASSLEVETGHLFGYTF.

This chain uses TRBV7-9 with TRBJ1-1; D uncertain. There are 13 residues in the CDR3. V was pared by 4 bases and J by 1 base, with 7 bases between. Looked up from germline, CDR1 is SEHNR and CDR2 is FQNEAQ (reference sequence). CDR3 bases: TGTGCCAGCAGCTCCAGCCCGAACACTGAAGCTTTCTTT. Translated: CASSSSPNTEAFF.

The chain recombines TRBV11-2 with TRBJ2-5; TRBD1 or TRBD2 may be the D gene (6 bases each). The V gene's germline CDR1 is SGHAT and CDR2 FQNNGV. Trimming stripped 8 bases from V and 5 bases from J, with 30 bases between. The CDR3 consists of 18 residues. The CDR3 is CASGGLRQGSGYVETQYF. The CDR3 DNA follows: TGTGCCAGCGGGGGGCTTCGACAAGGATCAGGGTACGTCGAGACCCAGTACTTC.

The chain employs TRBV7-2 and TRBJ1-4; D unresolved. CDR1 SGHTA and CDR2 FQGNSA come from the germline V gene. The CDR3 extends over 15 amino acids. Trimming took 5 bases from V and 0 from J, leaving 10 bases between them. The CDR3 DNA follows: TGTGCCAGCAGCCCCGAAAGTGCAACTAATGAAAAACTGTTTTTT. This translates into CASSPESATNEKLFF.

V and J are TRBV5-6 and TRBJ2-3; the match to TRBD2 covers 14 bases. CDR1 and CDR2 (germline): SGHDT, YYEEEE. This CDR3 spans 18 amino acids. Unmatched junction bases numbered 6, after V lost 3 bases and J lost 0 bases. The CDR3 loop reads CASSSRTSGRISTDTQYF. In nucleotides, the CDR3 is TGTGCCAGCAGCTCCCGGACTAGCGGGAGGATTAGCACAGATACGCAGTATTTT.

There are a few counts of this clone. CDR3 sequence (DNA): TGTGCCAGTGGACAGGAGGTAAATCAGCCCCAGCATTTT. This translates into CASGQEVNQPQHF. This sequence joins TRBV19 and TRBJ1-5; TRBD1 aligns across 7 bases. With V trimmed by 8 bases and J by 4 bases, 5 bases remained unmatched. The CDR3 runs 13 residues. The germline CDR1 and CDR2 sequences are LNHDA and SQIVND (reference sequence).

This clone was counted only a few times. As DNA, the CDR3 is TGCGCCAGCAGTGATGCGGGGGGAACTAATGAAAAACTGTTTTTT. The encoded protein is CASSDAGGTNEKLFF. The chain is built from TRBV10-2 and TRBJ1-4, with D maybe TRBD1 (5 bases). In germline, CDR1 is WSHSY, CDR2 SAAADI. This CDR3 region has 15 residues. Trimming left V 3 bases short and J 1 base short, with 9 bases between.

This clone was counted a single time. The rearrangement uses TRBV19 and TRBJ2-5, with 7 bases that match TRBD2. Germline V gene lookup returns CDR1 LNHDA and CDR2 SQIVND (reference sequence). The CDR3 covers 13 residues. The V gene end was trimmed by 5 bases and the J gene end by 2 bases; junction bases not matched to a gene: 2. CDR3 sequence (DNA): TGTGCCAGTAGTTGGCGGGAGCAAGAGACCCAGTACTTC. The encoded protein is CASSWREQETQYF.